This TCR beta chain comes out of a study of TIL therapy for anti-PD-1-resistant metastatic lung cancer. For the study at large: Tumor harvest preceded PD-1/PD-L1 blockade, followed by nivolumab treatment. Median tumor PD-L1 proportion score was under 6.5%.

CDR3 length: 15 residues. J was trimmed by 6 bases and V by 6 bases; bases with no gene match: 5. CDR1 is SNHLY, CDR2 FYNNEI, per germline. Regarding time point: pre-treatment sample, taken before nivolumab and TIL therapy. Patients were adults with stage 4 NSCLC. The immunoSEQ assay was v3. Survey-level samples got 1.5 million to 2.5 million read pairs; deep-level samples got 5-6 million. Repertoires were generated with immunoSEQ multiplex PCR, while TCRdb's copy carries only in-frame clones and drops some. The sample consists of 15,000 to 20,000 clones, around four fifths of them appearing once. This sequence originates from a person aged 25 to 85 with non-small cell lung cancer. The specimen comprised blood, sampled at baseline. The rearrangement joins TRBV2 to TRBJ2-1; 13 nucleotides match TRBD2. CDR3 coding DNA: TGTGCCAGCAGGGTGACTAGCGGGGGGCCCAATGAGCAGTTCTTC. It is translated as CASRVTSGGPNEQFF.